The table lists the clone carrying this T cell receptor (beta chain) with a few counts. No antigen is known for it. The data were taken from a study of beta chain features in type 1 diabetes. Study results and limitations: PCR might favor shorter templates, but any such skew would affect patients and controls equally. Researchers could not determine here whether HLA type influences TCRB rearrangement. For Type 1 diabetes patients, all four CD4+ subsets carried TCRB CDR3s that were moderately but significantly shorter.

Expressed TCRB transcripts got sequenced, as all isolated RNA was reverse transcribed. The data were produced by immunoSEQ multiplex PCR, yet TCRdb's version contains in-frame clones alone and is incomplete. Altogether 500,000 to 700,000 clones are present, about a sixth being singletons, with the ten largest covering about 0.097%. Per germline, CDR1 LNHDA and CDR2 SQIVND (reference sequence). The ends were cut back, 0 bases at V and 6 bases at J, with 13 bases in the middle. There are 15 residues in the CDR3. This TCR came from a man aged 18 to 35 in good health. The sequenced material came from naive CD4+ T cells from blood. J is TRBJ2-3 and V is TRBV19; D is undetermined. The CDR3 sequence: CASSIEGYGYDTQYF. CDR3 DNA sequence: TGTGCCAGTAGTATAGAAGGGTATGGTTATGATACGCAGTATTTT.